This is a list of T cell receptor beta chains from one sample in a study of blood T cell repertoires in COVID-19. Sequenced by immunoSEQ multiplex PCR; TCRdb stores in-frame clones only, minus some. The profile covers 70,000 to 75,000 clones, with about 82% appearing a single time and under 2% taken by the ten largest. What was sequenced was peripheral blood. All receptors come from a woman aged 55 to 70 with acute or convalescent COVID-19. Both conserved end residues are part of each CDR3. The D gene is left open where the match is weak. A row's size may be missing; if present it is once, few, many or a size class.

>NA|TRBJ2-5|TRBV7-8|once
CASRGGGSGTQYF
TGTGCCAGCAGGGGAGGAGGGTCTGGGACCCAGTACTTC
>NA|TRBJ1-6|TRBV27|few
CASRRTESSYNSPLHF
TGTGCCAGCAGGAGGACAGAAAGCTCCTATAATTCACCCCTCCACTTT
>NA|TRBJ1-2|TRBV12-3/TRBV12-4|NA
CASSFQAGGYTF
TGTGCCAGCAGTTTTCAGGCGGGTGGCTACACCTTC
>TRBD1|TRBJ1-1|TRBV6-5|NA
CASSSRGLEAFF
TGTGCCAGCAGTTCAAGGGGGCTGGAAGCTTTCTTT
>TRBD2|TRBJ2-2|TRBV3-1/TRBV3-2|NA
CASSQVWGGTGELFF
TGTGCCAGCAGCCAAGTCTGGGGGGGCACCGGGGAGCTGTTTTTT
>TRBD1|TRBJ1-5|TRBV27|once
CASSSGTVINQPQHF
TGTGCCAGCAGCTCCGGGACAGTAATCAATCAGCCCCAGCATTTT
>TRBD1|TRBJ2-5|TRBV10-3|few
CAISGPDRAQETQYF
TGTGCCATCAGTGGGCCAGACAGGGCTCAAGAGACCCAGTACTTC
>TRBD2|TRBJ2-7|TRBV28|NA
CASSPLAGGFYEQYF
TGTGCCAGCAGTCCCCTAGCGGGGGGGTTCTACGAGCAGTACTTC
>NA|TRBJ1-3|TRBV21-1|few
CASSLRPRRSGNTIYF
TGTGCCAGCAGCTTACGACCGCGGAGGTCTGGAAACACCATATATTTT
>NA|TRBJ1-1|TRBV5-4|NA
CASSSSPDRNTEAFF
TGTGCCAGCAGCTCGTCACCCGACAGGAACACTGAAGCTTTCTTT
>TRBD2|TRBJ2-1|TRBV11-1|NA
CASSLPAGDNEQFF
TGTGCCAGCAGCTTACCAGCGGGGGACAATGAGCAGTTCTTC
>NA|TRBJ2-7|TRBV28|NA
CASSKRMESHEQYF
TGTGCCAGCAGTAAACGGATGGAGAGCCACGAGCAGTACTTC
>NA|TRBJ2-3|TRBV5-1|NA
CASSLERTSTDTQYF
TGCGCCAGCAGCTTGGAGCGGACTAGCACAGATACGCAGTATTTT
>TRBD2|TRBJ2-3|TRBV19|once
CAAAGTSGSTDTQYF
TGTGCCGCTGCCGGGACTAGCGGAAGCACAGATACGCAGTATTTT
>TRBD1|TRBJ2-2|TRBV3-1/TRBV3-2|NA
CAVQGAGELFF
TGTGCAGTTCAGGGGGCCGGGGAGCTGTTTTTT
>TRBD2|TRBJ2-4|TRBV20-1|NA
CSASFLGGKNVDKNIQYF
TGCAGTGCTAGTTTTTTGGGAGGGAAGAATGTTGACAAAAACATTCAGTACTTC
>TRBD1|TRBJ1-2|TRBV27|once
CASSFGQDYGYTF
TGTGCCAGCAGTTTTGGACAGGACTATGGCTACACCTTC
>NA|TRBJ1-2|TRBV29-1|once
CSVAAGVGYGYTF
TGCAGCGTTGCTGCGGGCGTTGGCTATGGCTACACCTTC